Following are 17 T cell receptor beta chains from one sample sequenced in a study of blood T cell repertoires in COVID-19. Some clones are missing from TCRdb's copy, which holds only in-frame ones; the method was immunoSEQ multiplex PCR. Here the sample spans about 120,000 clones, about four fifths being singletons. The sample taken for sequencing was peripheral blood. The receptors originated from a human donor in a cohort sampled during active COVID-19.

This sequence joins TRBV18 and TRBJ2-2; TRBD2 matches 11 bases. The CDR3 sequence is 16 residues long. CDR1 is KGHSH and CDR2 is LQKENI in the germline V gene. V lost 6 bases to trimming and J lost 1 base; unmatched junction nucleotides: 4. CDR3 in amino acids: CASSPGLAGNTGELFF. CDR3 nucleotide sequence: TGTGCCAGCTCTCCCGGACTAGCGGGGAACACCGGGGAGCTGTTTTTT.

In regard to this clone: This clone may be a read error of a much larger clone one base away. This specimen includes other DNA sequences encoding the same CDR3. Here the CDR3 reads CASTPGTASNTEAFF. The CDR3 DNA follows: TGTGCCAGTACCCCAGGGACAGCTTCAAACACTGAAGCTTTCTTT. This chain connects TRBV19 to TRBJ1-1; TRBD1 aligns across 7 bases. Germline V CDR1 and CDR2: LNHDA, SQIVND (reference sequence). Trimming removed 7 bases from V and 2 bases from J; junction bases left unmatched: 10. The CDR3 is 15 residues long.

The chain combines TRBV29-1 with TRBJ2-2, with a tentative D call TRBD1 (6 bases). Germline loops: CDR1 SQVTM, CDR2 ANQGSEA. V shed 7 bases and J shed 6 bases, with 18 bases lying between them. The CDR3 is 14 amino acids. CDR3 sequence reads: CSAKTLQGSGELFF. The CDR3 DNA sequence: TGCAGCGCAAAAACACTGCAGGGGTCCGGGGAGCTGTTTTTT.

The chain employs TRBV5-4 and TRBJ2-3; weak D call: TRBD2 (7 bases). The CDR3 totals 18 residues. Per the germline V gene, CDR1 is SGHNT and CDR2 is YYREEE (reference sequence). V was cut by 0 bases and J by 0 bases, with 17 bases left in between. The CDR3 DNA is TGTGCCAGCAGCTTGGGTTCTTCGCGGGGGCGAAGCACAGATACGCAGTATTTT. Translated: CASSLGSSRGRSTDTQYF.

The chain couples TRBV10-3 to TRBJ1-1, with D unresolved. V lost 6 bases to trimming and J lost 4 bases, with 12 bases between them. CDR3 length: 13 amino acids. The germline CDR1 and CDR2 sequences are ENHRY and SYGVKD. The CDR3 region is CAISPSDTTEAFF. The CDR3, as DNA: TGTGCCATCAGCCCTTCAGATACCACTGAAGCTTTCTTT.

This clone was seen ten or more times. The rearrangement links TRBV6-6 to TRBJ2-5; perhaps TRBD2 as D (6 bases). The V end lost 2 bases, the J end lost 6 bases, and 10 bases lay between the germline ends. CDR1 is MNHNY, CDR2 SVGAGI, per germline (reference sequence). The CDR3 covers 13 residues. The CDR3, as DNA: TGTGCCAGCAGTTACGCGACTAGACAGACCCAGTACTTC. Residues: CASSYATRQTQYF.

The chain joins TRBV11-2 to TRBJ2-2; 8 bases are a match to TRBD1. J lost 8 bases, V lost 1 base, and 6 bases had no gene match. This CDR3 has 15 amino acids. Germline CDR1 reads SGHAT; CDR2 reads FQNNGV. CDR3 bases: TGTGCCAGCAGCTTAGTCCGCAGGGGGCTAGGGGAGCTGTTTTTT. This encodes CASSLVRRGLGELFF. The entire variable domain, with the rest obtained from reference TRBV11-2 and TRBJ2-2, is as follows: EAGVAQSPRYKIIEKRQSVAFWCNPISGHATLYWYQQILGQGPKLLIQFQNNGVVDDSQLPKDRFSAERLKGVDSTLKIQPAKLEDSAVYLCASSLVRRGLGELFFGEGSRLTVL.

The chain has TRBV5-4 and TRBJ1-2, with no clear D. Germline loops: CDR1 SGHNT, CDR2 YYREEE (reference sequence). Trimming pared 1 base from V and 4 bases from J, leaving 8 bases between. The CDR3 loop spans 13 amino acids. The CDR3 bases are TGTGCCAGCAGCTTGACAGAATTCTATGGCTACACCTTC. Encoded protein: CASSLTEFYGYTF.

CDR3 nucleotide sequence: TGTGCCAGCAGCTTAGACGGGTTCAATCAGCCCCAGCATTTT. Amino acids: CASSLDGFNQPQHF. V is TRBV7-8 and J is TRBJ1-5; D not resolved. Germline CDR1 is SGHVS and CDR2 is FQNEAQ. This CDR3 spans 14 amino acids. Trimming pared 1 base from V and 3 bases from J, leaving 7 bases between.

The chain is built from TRBV6-1 and TRBJ1-2; TRBD1 is a possible D gene (6 bases). V lost 2 bases and J 5 bases, leaving 18 bases between the germline ends. CDR3 length: 16 residues. Per germline, CDR1 MNHNS and CDR2 SASEGT. The CDR3 nucleotides are TGTGCCAGCAGTGAAACCCACTGGGGGGGGCAGTATGGCTACACCTTC. Translated, it gives CASSETHWGGQYGYTF.

V gene TRBV10-1 combines with J gene TRBJ1-3, with TRBD1 identical over 10 bases. Germline V CDR1 and CDR2: WNHNN, SYGVQD (reference sequence). This CDR3 region has 16 residues. The V gene end was trimmed by 6 bases and the J gene end by 2 bases; junction bases not matched to a gene: 7. The CDR3 DNA is TGCGCCAGCAGCGAAGTCGGACAGGGGGCTGGAAACACCATATATTTT. Protein: CASSEVGQGAGNTIYF.

The chain joins TRBV24-1 to TRBJ1-1; D remains ambiguous. Germline CDR1 and CDR2: KGHDR and SFDVKD. The CDR3 covers 9 residues. The V end lost 10 bases, the J end lost 6 bases, and 5 bases lay between the germline ends. DNA of the CDR3: TGTGCCACGGACTCTGAAGCTTTCTTT. As protein: CATDSEAFF.

The rearrangement links TRBV6-2 or TRBV6-3 to TRBJ2-2; a weak D match, TRBD1 (5 bases). Trimming cost V 0 bases and J 1 base, with 12 bases left between them. Per the germline V gene, CDR1 is MNHEY and CDR2 is SVGEGT. The CDR3 consists of 17 residues. CDR3 amino acids: CASSYSKGRENTGELFF. The CDR3 bases are TGTGCCAGCAGTTACTCGAAGGGCAGGGAGAACACCGGGGAGCTGTTTTTT.

The chain recombines TRBV7-8 with TRBJ1-2; the match to TRBD1 covers 10 bases. Germline assignment: CDR1 SGHVS and CDR2 FQNEAQ. The CDR3 loop spans 13 amino acids. V was clipped by 4 bases and J by 8 bases; unmatched bases: 4. CDR3 nucleotides: TGTGCCAGCAGCTCGGGGACAGGGGCAGGCTACACCTTC. Its protein product is CASSSGTGAGYTF. The entire variable domain, with the rest obtained from reference TRBV7-8 and TRBJ1-2, is as follows: GAGVSQSPRYKVAKRGQDVALRCDPISGHVSLFWYQQALGQGPEFLTYFQNEAQLDKSGLPSDRFFAERPEGSVSTLKIQRTQQEDSAVYLCASSSGTGAGYTFGSGTRLTVV.

This chain joins TRBV5-1 and TRBJ2-7, with D possibly being TRBD2 (5 bases). Per germline, CDR1 SGHRS and CDR2 YFSETQ. CDR3 size: 13 residues. V lost 1 base, J lost 3 bases, and 8 bases lay in between. CDR3 in DNA: TGCGCCAGCAGCTTGTCCGGGAACTACGAGCAGTACTTC. Translated: CASSLSGNYEQYF.

The CDR3 bases are TGTGCCAGCAGCTTAGCTGGCAGGCACTACGAGCAGTACTTC. It translates to CASSLAGRHYEQYF. The rearrangement uses TRBV7-9 and TRBJ2-7; D gene uncertain. CDR1 and CDR2 (germline): SEHNR, FQNEAQ (reference sequence). The length of the CDR3 is 14 residues. The ends were cut back, 0 bases at V and 3 bases at J, with 9 bases in the middle.

Regarding this clone: Other DNA sequences in this specimen translate into the identical CDR3. This rearrangement joins TRBV5-1 to TRBJ2-5; the D gene is possibly TRBD2 (6 bases). Germline V gives CDR1 SGHRS, CDR2 YFSETQ. This CDR3 contains 13 residues. Between the trimmed V and J ends, which lost 5 bases and 5 bases, there was a span of 13 bases. CDR3 bases: TGCGCCAGCAGTCTCGCGGGGATGGAGACCCAGTACTTC. This translates into CASSLAGMETQYF.